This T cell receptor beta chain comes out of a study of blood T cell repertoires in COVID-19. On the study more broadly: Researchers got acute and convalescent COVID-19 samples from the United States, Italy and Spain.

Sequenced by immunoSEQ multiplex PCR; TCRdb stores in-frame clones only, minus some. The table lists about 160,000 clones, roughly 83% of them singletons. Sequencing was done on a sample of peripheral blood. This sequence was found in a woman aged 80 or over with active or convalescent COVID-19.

CDR3 in DNA: TGTGCCAGCAGGAGGGGGGGACAGGGAAACACTGAAGCTTTCTTT. This encodes CASRRGGQGNTEAFF. The chain has TRBV6-5 and TRBJ1-1, with 9 bases identical to TRBD1. Losses at the gene ends were 6 bases for V and 2 bases for J; bases not matched to a gene: 7. The length of the CDR3 is 15 residues. Per germline, CDR1 MNHEY and CDR2 SVGAGI.